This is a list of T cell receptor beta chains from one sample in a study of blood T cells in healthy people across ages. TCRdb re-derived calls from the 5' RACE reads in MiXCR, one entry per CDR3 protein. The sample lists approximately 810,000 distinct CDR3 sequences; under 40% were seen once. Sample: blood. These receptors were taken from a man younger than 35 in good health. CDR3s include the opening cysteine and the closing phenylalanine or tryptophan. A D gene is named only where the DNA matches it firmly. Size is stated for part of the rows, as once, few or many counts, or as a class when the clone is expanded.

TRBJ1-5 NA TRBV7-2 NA CASSPNLNQPQHF TGTGCCAGCAGCCCCAATTTAAATCAGCCCCAGCATTTT
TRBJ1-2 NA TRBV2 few CASSDIKRPPKAPTF TGTGCCAGCAGTGATATAAAACGACCCCCCAAGGCTCCCACCTTC
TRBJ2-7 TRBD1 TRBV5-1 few CASSLASGTGYNEQYF TGCGCCAGCAGCTTGGCCTCGGGGACAGGGTACAATGAGCAGTACTTC
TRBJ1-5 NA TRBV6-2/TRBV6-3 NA CASSYSGTWDQPQHF TGTGCCAGCAGTTACTCCGGGACCTGGGATCAGCCCCAGCATTTT
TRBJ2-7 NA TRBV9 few CASSVAGREHEQYF TGTGCCAGCAGCGTAGCGGGAAGGGAACACGAGCAGTACTTC
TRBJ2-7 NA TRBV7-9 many CASSSGFYEQYF TGTGCCAGCAGCTCGGGGTTCTACGAGCAGTACTTC
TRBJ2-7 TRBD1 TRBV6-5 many CASRMGQTYYEQYF TGTGCCAGCAGGATGGGACAGACTTACTACGAGCAGTACTTC
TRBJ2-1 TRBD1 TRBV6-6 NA CASSYTQTGGAHNEQFF TGTGCCAGCAGTTATACCCAGACAGGGGGCGCCCACAATGAGCAGTTCTTC
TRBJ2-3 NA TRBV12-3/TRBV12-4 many CASNPDRTDTQYF TGTGCCAGCAATCCCGACCGCACAGATACGCAGTATTTT
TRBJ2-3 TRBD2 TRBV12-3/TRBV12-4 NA CASSLGRGGTDAQYF TGTGCCAGCAGTTTAGGACGGGGGGGCACAGATGCGCAGTATTTT
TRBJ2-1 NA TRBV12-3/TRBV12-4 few CASIRERSLYNEQFF TGTGCCAGTATCCGGGAGCGGTCCCTCTACAATGAGCAGTTCTTC
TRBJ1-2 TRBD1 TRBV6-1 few CASSETGLYGYTF TGTGCCAGCAGTGAGACAGGGTTGTATGGCTACACCTTC
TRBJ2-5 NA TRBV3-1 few CASSLRPQEETQYF TGTGCCAGCAGCCTGCGGCCCCAGGAGGAGACCCAGTACTTC
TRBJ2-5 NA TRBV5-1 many CASTYNTQETQYF TGCGCCAGCACCTACAATACCCAAGAGACCCAGTACTTC
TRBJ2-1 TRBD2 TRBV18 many CASSPELAGVSYNEQFF TGTGCCAGCTCACCTGAACTAGCGGGGGTTTCCTACAATGAGCAGTTCTTC
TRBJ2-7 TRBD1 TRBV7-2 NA CASSSPDRSLYEQYF TGTGCCAGCAGCTCTCCGGACAGGAGTCTCTACGAGCAGTACTTC
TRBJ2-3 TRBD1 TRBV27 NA CASSRTGRTQYF TGTGCCAGCAGTCGGACAGGACGGACGCAGTATTTT
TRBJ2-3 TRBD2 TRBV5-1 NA CASSPGLGPSTDTQYF TGCGCCAGCAGCCCGGGACTAGGGCCTAGCACAGATACGCAGTATTTT
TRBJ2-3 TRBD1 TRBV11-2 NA CASSSRTGPLRTDTRYF TGTGCCAGCAGCTCGAGGACAGGGCCACTTCGTACAGATACGCGGTATTTT
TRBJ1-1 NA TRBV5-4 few CASSLYSNTEAFF TGTGCCAGCAGCTTGTATTCGAACACTGAAGCTTTCTTT
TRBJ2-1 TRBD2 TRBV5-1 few CASSFRTSGAPTYNEQFF TGCGCCAGCAGCTTTAGGACTAGCGGGGCCCCCACCTACAATGAGCAGTTCTTC
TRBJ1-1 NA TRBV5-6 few CASNPLKAWRGTEAFF TGTGCCAGCAACCCGCTCAAGGCTTGGAGGGGGACTGAAGCTTTCTTT
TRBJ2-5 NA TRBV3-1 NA CASSPAGDTKQETQYF TGTGCCAGCAGCCCCGCGGGGGACACAAAACAAGAGACCCAGTACTTC
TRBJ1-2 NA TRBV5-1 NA CASSLEQGQANYGYTF TGCGCCAGCAGCTTGGAACAGGGACAAGCTAACTATGGCTACACCTTC
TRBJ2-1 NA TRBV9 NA CASSVAGMEGSSYNEQFF TGTGCCAGCAGCGTAGCTGGGATGGAGGGGAGCTCCTACAATGAGCAGTTCTTC
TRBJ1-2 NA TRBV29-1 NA CSVRRGGGYTF TGCAGCGTTCGGCGGGGAGGTGGCTACACCTTC
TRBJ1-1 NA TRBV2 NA CASSSDRWMDTEAFF TGTGCCAGCAGTTCCGACAGGTGGATGGACACTGAAGCTTTCTTT
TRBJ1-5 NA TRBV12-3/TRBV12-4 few CASSPTAGGGNQPQHF TGTGCCAGCAGTCCCACGGCGGGGGGAGGCAATCAGCCCCAGCATTTT
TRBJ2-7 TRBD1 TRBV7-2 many CASSAPTGGSYEQYF TGTGCCAGCAGCGCTCCGACAGGGGGAAGTTACGAGCAGTACTTC
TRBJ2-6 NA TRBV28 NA CASSLPGRTGANVLTF TGTGCCAGCAGTTTACCCGGGCGTACGGGGGCCAACGTCCTGACTTTC
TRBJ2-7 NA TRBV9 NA CASSVGRPGASYEQYF TGTGCCAGCAGCGTAGGTCGGCCGGGGGCGTCCTACGAGCAGTACTTC
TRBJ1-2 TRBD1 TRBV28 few CATKPPGQGGYGYTF TGTGCCACCAAACCCCCGGGACAGGGGGGATATGGCTACACCTTC
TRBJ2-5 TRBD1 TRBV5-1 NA CASSLAGTAQEAQYF TGCGCCAGCAGCTTGGCCGGGACAGCCCAAGAGGCCCAGTACTTC
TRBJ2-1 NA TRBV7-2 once CASSFRPQETQFF TGTGCCAGCAGCTTTCGCCCCCAAGAGACCCAGTTCTTC
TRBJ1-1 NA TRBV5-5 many CASSFLLNTEAFF TGTGCCAGCAGCTTCCTATTGAACACTGAAGCTTTCTTT
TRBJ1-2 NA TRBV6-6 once CASSDRPGDGYTF TGTGCCAGCAGTGACCGGCCTGGGGATGGCTACACCTTC
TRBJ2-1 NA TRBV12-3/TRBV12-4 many CASSLSEQFF TGTGCCAGCAGCTTATCTGAGCAGTTCTTC